This is a list of T cell receptor beta chains from one sample in a study of T cells in Graves' hyperthyroidism and ophthalmopathy. TCRdb analysed the multiplex PCR reads with MiXCR anew, one entry per CDR3 protein. In the table there are 45,000 to 75,000 distinct CDR3 sequences, around half of which are singletons. The sample taken for sequencing was blood. The receptors come from a woman aged 25 to 45 with Graves' ophthalmopathy. Each CDR3 is given with its conserved first and last residue. A D gene is named only where the DNA matches it firmly. Clone sizes are given selectively: once, few, many, or a class where the clone is expanded.

D: -
V: TRBV6-6
J: TRBJ2-7
size: many
DNA: TGTGCCAGCAGTTACCCCGCTAGGTCATCCTACGAGCAGTACTTC
CDR3: CASSYPARSSYEQYF

D: -
V: TRBV6-5
J: TRBJ1-2
size: many
DNA: TGTGCCAGCAGAAGGGACGGACTAGCCGGTGGCTACACCTTC
CDR3: CASRRDGLAGGYTF

D: -
V: TRBV4-1
J: TRBJ2-5
size: many
DNA: TGCGCCAGCAGCCAAGAACAGCGGAGGACCCAGTACTTC
CDR3: CASSQEQRRTQYF

D: -
V: TRBV7-2
J: TRBJ2-7
size: many
DNA: TGTGCCAGCAGCTTAGCGCAGGGTGATGCCTACGAGCAGTACTTC
CDR3: CASSLAQGDAYEQYF

D: -
V: TRBV5-1
J: TRBJ2-3
size: -
DNA: TGCGCCAGCAGCTTGCCTGGCCTCGCCACAGGTACGCAGTATTTT
CDR3: CASSLPGLATGTQYF

D: -
V: TRBV12-3/TRBV12-4
J: TRBJ1-1
size: many
DNA: TGTGCCAGCAGGAACCCCCAGGGGAACACTGAAGCTTTCTTT
CDR3: CASRNPQGNTEAFF

D: -
V: TRBV6-2/TRBV6-3
J: TRBJ1-5
size: many
DNA: TGTGCCAGCCGAAACATGGACCTGGGGCAGCCCCAGCATTTT
CDR3: CASRNMDLGQPQHF

D: -
V: TRBV18
J: TRBJ2-7
size: many
DNA: TGTGCCAGCTCACCACGCCTAAATTACGAGCAGTACTTC
CDR3: CASSPRLNYEQYF

D: -
V: TRBV20-1
J: TRBJ1-5
size: -
DNA: TGCAGTGCTAGGTCCAGGACTACGACTAAGCCCCAGCATTTT
CDR3: CSARSRTTTKPQHF

D: -
V: TRBV2
J: TRBJ2-5
size: many
DNA: TGTGCCAGCAGTGTATCTCACGGGACTTCGACGGGGACCCAGTACTTC
CDR3: CASSVSHGTSTGTQYF

D: TRBD2
V: TRBV20-1
J: TRBJ2-7
size: -
DNA: TGCAGTGCTAGCCTTCGACTAGCGGGCTTAGAGCAGTACTTC
CDR3: CSASLRLAGLEQYF

D: TRBD1
V: TRBV5-1
J: TRBJ1-2
size: many
DNA: TGCGCCAGCAGCTTATCTCCTTGGGACAGGCAGGGGTATGGCTACACCTTC
CDR3: CASSLSPWDRQGYGYTF

D: -
V: TRBV9
J: TRBJ2-2
size: -
DNA: TGTGCCAGCAGCGGAAGTAAGGGGGGATCCGGGGAGCTGTTTTTT
CDR3: CASSGSKGGSGELFF

D: -
V: TRBV20-1
J: TRBJ2-7
size: -
DNA: TGCAGTGCTAGAGAACCCGGGTGGGTCGAGCAGTACTTC
CDR3: CSAREPGWVEQYF

D: TRBD2
V: TRBV20-1
J: TRBJ2-6
size: -
DNA: TGCAGTGCTAGAGCCCTAGCGGGAGCTGGGGCCAACGTCCTGACTTTC
CDR3: CSARALAGAGANVLTF

D: TRBD1
V: TRBV19
J: TRBJ2-7
size: -
DNA: TGTGCCAGTAGGGGGACAGGGAATTTTGGCGAGCAGTACTTC
CDR3: CASRGTGNFGEQYF

D: -
V: TRBV6-4
J: TRBJ2-5
size: -
DNA: TGTGCCAGCAGTGAAGGTAGCAATCAGCCCCAGTACTTC
CDR3: CASSEGSNQPQYF

D: -
V: TRBV7-9
J: TRBJ1-5
size: -
DNA: TGTGCCAGCAGCTTTGATTGGGCTGGCAATCAGCCCCAGCATTTT
CDR3: CASSFDWAGNQPQHF

D: -
V: TRBV10-3
J: TRBJ2-3
size: -
DNA: TGTGCCATCAGCCTGGACAGTAGCAATGAGCAGTATTTT
CDR3: CAISLDSSNEQYF

D: TRBD1
V: TRBV5-6
J: TRBJ1-2
size: many
DNA: TGTGCCAGCAGCAGGACAGGGCCTCTCTATGGCTACACCTTC
CDR3: CASSRTGPLYGYTF

D: TRBD1
V: TRBV9
J: TRBJ2-7
size: -
DNA: TGTGCCAGCGGCAACCCAGGACAGGGGGGGTCCTACGAGCAGTACTTC
CDR3: CASGNPGQGGSYEQYF

D: TRBD2
V: TRBV7-8
J: TRBJ2-3
size: once
DNA: TGTGCCAGCAGCTTAGTCCCGACTAGCTGGAGCTCCTACAATGAGCAGTATTTT
CDR3: CASSLVPTSWSSYNEQYF

D: TRBD2
V: TRBV2
J: TRBJ2-4
size: many
DNA: TGTGCCAGCAGCGCTAGGACTAGCGGGGGAAACATTCAGTACTTC
CDR3: CASSARTSGGNIQYF

D: TRBD2
V: TRBV15
J: TRBJ2-3
size: -
DNA: TGTGCCACCAGCAGAGGACGGACTAGCGGGAGTTTGGATACGCAGTATTTT
CDR3: CATSRGRTSGSLDTQYF

D: -
V: TRBV7-2
J: TRBJ2-1
size: -
DNA: TGTGCCAGCAGCTTAGAGCAGGGGGGAGATACGCAGTTCTTC
CDR3: CASSLEQGGDTQFF

D: TRBD2
V: TRBV7-9
J: TRBJ2-3
size: -
DNA: TGTGCCAGCAGCTTCCTAGCGGGAGGAATTTCAGATACGCAGTATTTT
CDR3: CASSFLAGGISDTQYF

D: -
V: TRBV27
J: TRBJ2-7
size: many
DNA: TGTGCCAGCAGAGGGCCCACCTACGAGCAGTACTTC
CDR3: CASRGPTYEQYF

D: TRBD2
V: TRBV19
J: TRBJ2-1
size: many
DNA: TGTGCCAGTAGTATTGATGGTAGCGGGATTGGGCAATACAATGAGCAGTTCTTC
CDR3: CASSIDGSGIGQYNEQFF

D: -
V: TRBV7-2
J: TRBJ2-5
size: few
DNA: TGTGCCAGCAGCTTAGCGCCCGGACAAGAGACCCAGTACTTC
CDR3: CASSLAPGQETQYF

D: -
V: TRBV7-2
J: TRBJ2-2
size: medium-sized
DNA: TGTGCCAGCAGCTTTGGCGCGAAGCCGGACGAGCTGTTTTTT
CDR3: CASSFGAKPDELFF

D: -
V: TRBV30
J: TRBJ2-2
size: few
DNA: TGTGCCTGGAGCGTTAAAACCGGGGAGCTGTTTTTT
CDR3: CAWSVKTGELFF

D: -
V: TRBV20-1
J: TRBJ1-3
size: once
DNA: TGCAGTGCTAGGTCGGCTCGGGGCTACACCATATATTTT
CDR3: CSARSARGYTIYF

D: -
V: TRBV20-1
J: TRBJ1-4
size: -
DNA: TGCAGCGCCGGAGGACTGGGCGAAGAACTGTTTTTT
CDR3: CSAGGLGEELFF

D: TRBD2
V: TRBV28
J: TRBJ2-7
size: many
DNA: TGTGCCAGCAATAAAAACGAGGCGGGAGGGGTCTACGAGCAGTACTTC
CDR3: CASNKNEAGGVYEQYF

D: TRBD1
V: TRBV28
J: TRBJ1-2
size: many
DNA: TGTGCCAGCAGTTTAGTGGGACAGACCTATGGCTACACCTTC
CDR3: CASSLVGQTYGYTF

D: -
V: TRBV12-3/TRBV12-4
J: TRBJ2-5
size: -
DNA: TGTGCCAGCAGGGGTAGCGGGACCCAGTACTTC
CDR3: CASRGSGTQYF

D: TRBD1
V: TRBV28
J: TRBJ2-3
size: -
DNA: TGTGCCAGCAATTCCTTAGGGGGCGAGGCAGATACGCAGTACTTT
CDR3: CASNSLGGEADTQYF

D: -
V: TRBV5-6
J: TRBJ2-7
size: many
DNA: TGTGCCAGCAGCTTGTTCGGATACGAGCAGTACTTC
CDR3: CASSLFGYEQYF

D: TRBD1
V: TRBV5-6
J: TRBJ1-3
size: many
DNA: TGTGCCAGCAGTCGAACAGGGGATCCCTCTGGAAACACCATATATTTT
CDR3: CASSRTGDPSGNTIYF

D: TRBD2
V: TRBV27
J: TRBJ2-7
size: many
DNA: TGTGCCAGCAATAGCGGGAGGGGAGAGCAGTACTTC
CDR3: CASNSGRGEQYF

D: -
V: TRBV11-2
J: TRBJ2-5
size: many
DNA: TGTGCCAGCAGCTTAGAGTTCGGACCTCAAGAGACCCAGTACTTC
CDR3: CASSLEFGPQETQYF

D: -
V: TRBV29-1
J: TRBJ1-1
size: many
DNA: TGCAGCGCAGATCGAAAGGACAGATCTGAAGCTTTCTTT
CDR3: CSADRKDRSEAFF

D: TRBD2
V: TRBV6-4
J: TRBJ2-2
size: many
DNA: TGTGCCAGCAGTGTCAAGGCGGGAGCGGGCACCGGGGAGCTGTTTTTT
CDR3: CASSVKAGAGTGELFF

D: -
V: TRBV7-2
J: TRBJ2-6
size: many
DNA: TGTGCCAGCAGCTTAGATTATGGACACTACTCTGGGGCCAACGTCCTGACTTTC
CDR3: CASSLDYGHYSGANVLTF

D: TRBD1
V: TRBV2
J: TRBJ1-2
size: -
DNA: TGTGCCAGCAGTTTACCAGGGGGCGGCGGAGGCTACACCTTC
CDR3: CASSLPGGGGGYTF

D: -
V: TRBV14
J: TRBJ1-4
size: -
DNA: TGTGCCAGTAGCCATGAAAGCTGGGCGAGGGAAAAACTGTTCTTT
CDR3: CASSHESWAREKLFF

D: TRBD2
V: TRBV29-1
J: TRBJ2-1
size: -
DNA: TGCAGTTCTGGACTAGCGGGAAGAAAGTTCTTC
CDR3: CSSGLAGRKFF

D: -
V: TRBV24-1
J: TRBJ2-7
size: -
DNA: TGTGCCACCAAAATACGAACTCCGTGCTCCTACGAGCAGTACTTC
CDR3: CATKIRTPCSYEQYF

D: -
V: TRBV28
J: TRBJ1-2
size: many
DNA: TGTGCCAGCAGCCTTTACTATGGCTACACCTTC
CDR3: CASSLYYGYTF